What follows is one TCR beta chain and its context. What it binds is unknown. Assay: immunoSEQ multiplex PCR; the TCRdb copy retains only in-frame clones and omits some. There are roughly 150,000 clones in the sample; approximately 88% occur only once, and 4.1% lies in the top ten. This CDR3 spans 14 amino acids. Trimming took 3 bases from V and 0 from J, leaving 12 bases between them. The germline V gene encodes CDR1 DFQATT and CDR2 SNEGSKA (reference sequence). This specimen comes from a study of T cell responses to AZD1222 COVID-19 vaccine. Overall study results and limits: Per reports, nearly half of all spike-specific TCRs target regions that are unmutated in variants. No repertoire was sampled before or during the peak T cell response, only after it. Donors were mostly white British, more females; clonal diversity possibly underestimated.

The V gene is TRBV20-1, the J gene TRBJ2-7, with D unclear. The TCR comes from an adult in good health. The material sequenced was peripheral blood, taken on day 0 of AZD1222 vaccination. CDR3 sequence reads: CSASSDQSSYEQYF. The CDR3 DNA sequence: TGCAGTGCTAGTTCAGACCAGAGCTCCTACGAGCAGTACTTC.